These 16 T cell receptor beta chains came from one sample sequenced in a study of blood T cells in healthy people across ages. Primed by a sample-barcoded 5' primer and a J-beta primer mix, a second PCR proceeded for roughly 6 to 12 cycles. A single record per CDR3 protein comes from TCRdb applying MiXCR to the 5' RACE reads. The table has about 930,000 distinct CDR3 sequences, 25% to 30% seen once. The sample also formed part of further work on T cells of mothers and their children.

What was sequenced was blood. The origin of the receptors is a woman in her 40s in good health.

The V gene is TRBV3-1, the J gene TRBJ2-5; 14 bases match TRBD2. TRBJ2-7 matches the DNA end more closely, so the J call is doubtful. Germline V CDR1 and CDR2: LGHDT, YNNKEL (reference sequence). The CDR3 is made up of 15 amino acids. The CDR3 reads CASSQPGLAGVEQYF. The CDR3, as DNA: TGTGCCAGCAGCCAACCGGGACTAGCGGGGGTCGAGCAGTACTTC.

The chain links TRBV9 to TRBJ1-5; 7 bases agree with TRBD1. The CDR3 extends over 15 amino acids. The trim removed 0 bases at V and 6 bases at J, leaving 6 bases unmatched. Germline V gene sequence: CDR1 SGDLS, CDR2 YYNGEE. The DNA for the CDR3 is TGTGCCAGCAGCGTAGCTACAGGGGATGGTCAGCCCCAGCATTTT. This translates into CASSVATGDGQPQHF.

This clonotype has a handful of counts. Germline and junction disagree at one end, which may indicate a read error. This chain's CDR3 is CATRSVGAEQFF. CDR3 nucleotides: TGCGCCACTCGGTCGGTAGGTGCTGAGCAGTTCTTC. The chain is built from TRBV7-2 and TRBJ2-1; D gene uncertain. This CDR3 spans 12 amino acids. CDR1 SGHTA and CDR2 FQGNSA come from the germline V gene.

V usage is TRBV3-1 and J usage is TRBJ1-1; 12 bases fit TRBD1. The CDR3 is 15 amino acids. J was trimmed by 10 bases and V by 4 bases; bases with no gene match: 10. The germline CDR1 and CDR2 sequences are LGHDT and YNNKEL (reference sequence). Here the CDR3 DNA reads TGTGCCAGCAGCCCTGGGACAGGGGGCGCCTATGCAGCTTTCTTT. Translation: CASSPGTGGAYAAFF.

The V and J genes are TRBV14 and TRBJ2-3, with D possibly being TRBD1 (6 bases). CDR1 and CDR2 from the germline V gene are SGHDN and FVKESK. V was cut by 5 bases and J by 2 bases, with 17 bases left in between. The CDR3 sequence is 16 residues long. CDR3: CASSLGAGRYTDTQYF. The CDR3 DNA reads as TGTGCCAGCAGCTTGGGGGCAGGCCGTTACACAGATACGCAGTATTTT.

A word on this clonotype: Without the conserved terminal phenylalanine or tryptophan, this CDR3 likely stems from a read error. The chain combines TRBV5-1 with TRBJ1-2, with TRBD1 as a possible D gene (6 bases). With 4 bases removed from V and 4 bases from J, the gap between germline ends came to 14 bases. CDR1 is SGHRS and CDR2 is YFSETQ in the germline V gene. This CDR3 region has 14 residues. CDR3 in DNA: TGCGCCAGCAGCGCTACCACAGGGTTCTATGGCTACACCTCC. Translated, it gives CASSATTGFYGYTS.

This clonotype was detected a few times. As DNA, the CDR3 is TGCAGTGCTGGACGGACTAGCGGATACTGCGAGCAGTACTTC. Translation: CSAGRTSGYCEQYF. This rearrangement joins TRBV20-1 to TRBJ2-4; 10 bases are shared with TRBD2. The J call is uncertain, as TRBJ2-7 better fits the DNA end. Germline loops: CDR1 DFQATT, CDR2 SNEGSKA (reference sequence). This CDR3 has 14 amino acids.

This clonotype showed up just a few times. This may arise from a read error, as a much more abundant clone is one base away. V and J are TRBV2 and TRBJ2-7; D is unresolved. The CDR3 has 13 amino acids. Germline V gene sequence: CDR1 SNHLY, CDR2 FYNNEI. The chain's CDR3 is CPSTETDSYEQYF. The CDR3 DNA reads TGTCCCAGCACCGAGACGGATTCCTACGAGCAGTACTTC.

This clonotype has just a few counts. Mismatch with germline at one junction end may stem from a read error. The gene calls are TRBV12-3 or TRBV12-4 and TRBJ1-2, with 11 bases that match TRBD1. This CDR3 contains 15 residues. Here the CDR3 reads CASSSGTGGDYGHTF. The CDR3 DNA is TGTGCCAGCAGTTCCGGGACAGGGGGAGACTATGGCCACACCTTC.

The chain uses TRBV6-5 and TRBJ2-1; possible D gene TRBD1, 6 bases. CDR1 and CDR2 from the germline V gene are MNHEY and SVGAGI. The germline V and J ends were trimmed by 6 bases and 4 bases, with 13 bases remaining between them. This CDR3 has 14 residues. In DNA, the CDR3 is TGTGCCAGCAGGGACGGGACATTTTACAATGAGCAGTTCTTC. It encodes CASRDGTFYNEQFF.

There are many counts of this clonotype. The rearrangement links TRBV3-1 to TRBJ2-3, with 12 bases matching TRBD2. Germline-derived CDR1 and CDR2 are LGHDT and YNNKEL (reference sequence). J gave up 12 bases and V 3 bases, and 7 bases lay outside the gene matches. The CDR3 is 14 residues long. The CDR3 sequence is CASSQARLAGAQYF. CDR3 DNA: TGTGCCAGCAGCCAGGCCCGACTAGCGGGGGCCCAGTATTTT.

The chain recombines TRBV7-4 with TRBJ2-7; 13 nucleotides align to TRBD2. The CDR3 contains 16 residues. CDR1 and CDR2 from the germline V gene are SGHVT and SQSDAQ. V lost 1 base to trimming and J lost 1 base; unmatched junction nucleotides: 1. CDR3 residues: CASSLGTSGSSYEQYF. CDR3 nucleotides: TGTGCCAGCAGCTTAGGGACTAGCGGGAGTTCCTACGAGCAGTACTTC.

In the case of this clonotype: A read error may explain this, as a much larger clone is one base away. V is TRBV15 and J is TRBJ2-1; D ambiguous. With 0 bases removed from V and 13 bases from J, the gap between germline ends came to 13 bases. Germline V gene lookup returns CDR1 LNHNV and CDR2 YYDKDF (reference sequence). CDR3 size: 13 residues. The CDR3 reads CATSRDLRETQFF. The CDR3, as DNA: TGTGCCACCAGCAGAGATCTACGAGAGACCCAGTTCTTC. Filled out from reference TRBV15 and TRBJ2-1, the complete variable domain reads DAMVIQNPRYQVTQFGKPVTLSCSQTLNHNVMYWYQQKSSQAPKLLFHYYDKDFNNEADTPDNFQSRRPNTSFCFLDIRSPGLGDTAMYLCATSRDLRETQFFGPGTRLTVL.

This clonotype was observed many times. V gene TRBV7-9 combines with J gene TRBJ2-3; 7 bases are a match to TRBD1. Germline V gene data show CDR1 as SEHNR and CDR2 as FQNEAQ (reference sequence). Trimming removed 5 bases from V and 2 bases from J; junction bases left unmatched: 10. The CDR3 has 16 residues. CDR3 sequence reads: CASSRYRGRDTDTQYF. In DNA, the CDR3 is TGTGCCAGCAGCCGATACAGGGGTAGGGACACAGATACGCAGTATTTT.

The V call is TRBV27, the J call TRBJ2-2, with D tentatively TRBD1 (5 bases). Germline CDR1 and CDR2: MNHEY and SMNVEV (reference sequence). Deletions cut 2 bases from V and 4 bases from J, with 14 bases between. This CDR3 is 16 amino acids long. CDR3 region: CASSLETPRATGELFF. The DNA of the CDR3 is TGTGCCAGCAGTTTAGAGACCCCCAGGGCCACCGGGGAGCTGTTTTTT.

As for this clonotype: The CDR3 does not end in the conserved phenylalanine or tryptophan, so this is likely a read error. The chain uses TRBV5-1 and TRBJ2-4; D call uncertain. The DNA end is more similar to TRBJ2-7, so the J call may be wrong. CDR1 and CDR2 (germline): SGHRS, YFSETQ. The length of the CDR3 is 11 residues. CDR3 in DNA: TGCGCCAGCAGCACGAACTACGAGCAGTACTGC. It codes for CASSTNYEQYC.